The T cell receptor beta chain under discussion was sequenced for a study of cytomegalovirus exposure and HLA in healthy donors. Overall study findings and caveats: Reportedly, TCR beta sequences accurately predicted HLA-A and HLA-B alleles in most subjects. Productive rates of about 87% or about 30% were seen for most TCR beta V segments in an earlier analysis. Later analysis identified several of the most significant clusters that appeared linked to common viral pathogens.

Both 60 Vbeta primers and 13 Jbeta primers went into the PCR. Per the original data handling: Later, tens of millions of unique TCR beta chains were counted in an analysis, and about 12 million of them were shared. Only in-frame clones appear in the TCRdb table, and some are missing; sequencing was by immunoSEQ multiplex PCR. That table furnishes V, J and clone size, whereas the DNA furnished D and trimming. This sample has 63,000 or so clones, with about four fifths found just once. Looked up from germline, CDR1 is SGHAT and CDR2 is FQNNGV. The ends lost 5 bases at V and 6 bases at J; junction bases unmatched: 2. The CDR3 length is 13 residues. A word on this clone: As yet, its antigen is unknown.

J is TRBJ2-1 and V is TRBV11-2; 9 bases align to TRBD1. The sequenced sample consisted of PBMCs. This receptor was taken from a woman in her 30s in good health and CMV-seronegative. The CDR3 loop reads CASSQDRGNEQFF. The CDR3 region has the DNA TGTGCCAGCAGCCAGGACAGGGGCAATGAGCAGTTCTTC.